Following are 5 T cell receptor beta chains from one sample sequenced in a study of T-cell reconstitution after alpha-beta-depleted transplantation in children. The TCRbeta library was prepared with unique molecular identifiers. A single record per CDR3 protein comes from TCRdb applying MiXCR to the PCR reads. Found here are about 980,000 distinct CDR3 sequences, around 30% of them singletons; the top ten hold about 28%. Sequenced here: PBMCs, mostly from graft donor cells, sampled 360 days after TCRalphabeta/CD19-depleted stem cell transplant. The receptors stem from a boy younger than two who had a stem cell transplant for SCID, so the T cells may come from the graft donor.

The chain is built from TRBV24-1 and TRBJ1-5; 7 nucleotides match TRBD1. CDR1 and CDR2 from the germline V gene are KGHDR and SFDVKD. The CDR3 totals 14 residues. Trimming cost V 8 bases and J 8 bases; bases outside gene matches: 11. The CDR3 spells CATTEPDRPEPQHF. DNA for the CDR3: TGTGCCACCACTGAACCGGACAGGCCTGAGCCCCAGCATTTT.

In its sample, this clonotype was seen a few times. The genes are TRBV19 and TRBJ2-2, with TRBD1 identical over 7 bases. This CDR3 region has 15 residues. Germline assignment: CDR1 LNHDA and CDR2 SQIVND (reference sequence). V was clipped by 3 bases and J by 6 bases; unmatched bases: 7. Here the CDR3 reads CASSIPRQGAGELFF. As DNA, the CDR3 is TGTGCCAGTAGTATCCCTCGACAGGGTGCCGGGGAGCTGTTTTTT.

The rearrangement uses TRBV7-6 and TRBJ1-6; 10 nucleotides match TRBD1. Germline-derived CDR1 and CDR2 are SGHVS and FNYEAQ. Trimming took 5 bases from V and 10 from J; bases not matched to a gene: 5. The length of the CDR3 is 14 residues. DNA for the CDR3: TGTGCCAGCAGCGCAGGACAGGGGGGATCACCCCTCCACTTT. It translates to CASSAGQGGSPLHF. The full variable domain, with the rest looked up from reference TRBV7-6 and TRBJ1-6, is GAGVSQSPRYKVTKRGQDVALRCDPISGHVSLYWYRQALGQGPEFLTYFNYEAQQDKSGLPNDRFSAERPEGSISTLTIQRTEQRDSAMYRCASSAGQGGSPLHFGNGTRLTVT.

In this sample, this clonotype turned up once. This sequence joins TRBV5-1 and TRBJ2-3; 7 bases are shared with TRBD1. The CDR3 contains 14 residues. Germline CDR1 is SGHRS and CDR2 is YFSETQ. Trimming at V came to 2 bases and at J to 6 bases, leaving 6 bases not matched to a gene. CDR3 amino acids: CASSFGTGEDTQYF. The CDR3 nucleotides read TGCGCCAGCAGCTTTGGAACAGGGGAGGATACGCAGTATTTT.

The V gene is TRBV12-3 or TRBV12-4, the J gene TRBJ2-7; TRBD2 matches at 7 bases. This CDR3 is 16 amino acids long. Losses at the gene ends were 1 base for V and 3 bases for J; bases not matched to a gene: 9. In DNA form, the CDR3 reads TGTGCCAGCAGTTTAGTTCCCAGCGGGGCCATCTACGAGCAGTACTTC. It specifies CASSLVPSGAIYEQYF.